This T cell receptor beta chain is drawn from a study of cytomegalovirus exposure and HLA in healthy donors listed by TCRdb under 2017. Describing the broader study: According to a later analysis, one platform produced both the roughly 130 validation repertoires and the 666 repertoires of the first cohort. A separate validation cohort of 100 to 150 different subjects was used in addition to the 666-subject first cohort. To predict cytomegalovirus infection status, the study combined high-throughput TCR immunosequencing, statistical association of individual TCRs with disease status, and machine learning. The study aimed to test whether signatures of past pathogen exposure could be identified by cataloging public T cell receptors. Overall results and qualifications from the work: Across donors, most TCR sequences were observed very rarely, whereas some public TCRs were present in many individuals. The authors suggested that the approach could potentially be extended to other disease states and immunological phenotypes. A total of about 150 TCR beta chains were listed by the study as associated with cytomegalovirus. Of the cluster scores, approximately 94% were above 0 in a later analysis, which found that TCRs clustered in the first cohort also tended to co-occur in the 120 validation repertoires. In both the original and validation cohorts, the classifier was reported to diagnose cytomegalovirus status with high specificity and sensitivity. A later analysis lacked HLA typing for the validation cohort, so it scored co-occurrence in that cohort across all 120 or so repertoires. In vitro tests confirmed that a few of the cytomegalovirus-associated TCR beta chains recognize cytomegalovirus antigens.

Receptor libraries were prepared by the immunoSEQ multiplex PCR assay. On the study's bioinformatics: A statistical classification framework was built to diagnose cytomegalovirus status from the catalog of TCR beta chain sequences. The table was pulled from immuneACCESS by TCRdb, which kept in-frame rearrangements only. Such tables lose some clones; where checked, under half of the loss comes from unresolved V genes, and the rest has no known cause. That table supplies the V and J calls and clone size; D and trimming were determined from the DNA. In all, the sample holds around 190,000 clones, and around nine tenths of those were seen once. Around 7.2% of the sample goes to the ten largest clones. To note about this clone: There is no known antigen for this receptor. No base-level quality is on record; no much larger clone is a single base apart.

Donors formed part of the validation cohort, which comprised 120 subjects and was distinct from the first cohort of under 750 subjects. A distance of 15 bases separates the germline ends of V and J, which lose 0 bases and 4 bases respectively. From the germline V gene, CDR1 is MGHRA and CDR2 is YSYEKL. The CDR3, cysteine through phenylalanine, is 16 amino acids long. Left in the record is the CDR3 DNA by itself, 48 bases read in frame from the first base. Sequences were obtained from PBMCs. This clonotype was sampled from a man younger than 45 in good health and CMV-seropositive. This chain is built from TRBV4-1 and TRBJ1-1; TRBD1 might be the D gene, on 6 matching bases. The CDR3 region: CASSQEGGATSTEAFF. The nucleotide sequence is TGCGCCAGCAGCCAAGAAGGGGGGGCAACGAGCACTGAAGCTTTCTTT.